The 19 T cell receptor beta chains in this list originate from one sample, sequenced in a study of CD8 T cells in ankylosing spondylitis. TCRdb called the 5' RACE reads again in MiXCR, with one record for every CDR3 protein. Of about 240,000 distinct CDR3 sequences listed, 9.5% to 12% are singletons. Sequencing was performed on blood, either unsorted or a sorted T cell fraction (not recorded which). All receptors derive from a male donor with ankylosing spondylitis or in good health (not recorded which).

J is TRBJ2-3 and V is TRBV2, with no clear D. Deletions cut 2 bases from V and 9 bases from J, with 21 bases between. The CDR3 has 16 residues. Germline V gives CDR1 SNHLY, CDR2 FYNNEI. The CDR3 loop reads CASSEWRSAQELTQYF. The CDR3 DNA sequence: TGTGCCAGCAGTGAATGGCGTTCCGCGCAAGAACTCACGCAGTATTTT.

This clonotype has just a few counts. This rearrangement joins TRBV11-2 to TRBJ1-3; D uncertain. Looked up from germline, CDR1 is SGHAT and CDR2 is FQNNGV. V was cut by 1 base and J by 4 bases, with 8 bases left in between. The CDR3 covers 14 residues. CDR3 sequence: CASSLAVGGNTIYF. In nucleotides, the CDR3 is TGTGCCAGCAGCTTAGCGGTTGGAGGAAACACCATATATTTT.

At least ten counts were recorded for this clonotype. J is TRBJ1-2 and V is TRBV9; 7 bases line up with TRBD1. CDR3 length: 18 amino acids. The trim removed 3 bases at V and 0 bases at J, leaving 14 bases unmatched. Germline values: CDR1 SGDLS, CDR2 YYNGEE. The DNA for the CDR3 is TGTGCCAGCAGCGATCAAAGGGACAGTGGAATTACTAACTATGGCTACACCTTC. Protein: CASSDQRDSGITNYGYTF.

This clonotype was observed many times. This chain uses TRBV13 with TRBJ2-7; D could derive from TRBD1 or TRBD2 (5 bases each). In germline, CDR1 is PRHDT, CDR2 FYEKMQ (reference sequence). The CDR3 sequence is 13 residues long. The V gene lost 5 bases and the J gene lost 5 bases, with 13 bases spanning the gap. CDR3 bases: TGTGCCAGCAGCCTCATTCGGGGCGACGAGCAGTACTTC. Protein product: CASSLIRGDEQYF.

In its sample, this clonotype was seen many times. V usage is TRBV5-1 and J usage is TRBJ1-2; D is perhaps TRBD1 (6 bases). Trimming removed 4 bases from V and 8 bases from J, with 24 bases in between. There are 16 residues in the CDR3. The V gene's germline CDR1 is SGHRS and CDR2 YFSETQ. The CDR3 DNA follows: TGCGCCAGCAGCCCCGCAAGCCCGGGCCCAGGGGAGGGCTACACCTTC. Its translation: CASSPASPGPGEGYTF.

This clonotype has a count of ten or more. The V gene is TRBV20-1, the J gene TRBJ2-1; D tentatively reads TRBD1 or TRBD2 (5 bases each). Germline V gene lookup returns CDR1 DFQATT and CDR2 SNEGSKA (reference sequence). With 3 bases removed from V and 4 bases from J, the gap between germline ends came to 13 bases. The length of the CDR3 is 14 residues. The CDR3 bases are TGCAGTGCTAGGGGGCGGGCGTTTTACAATGAGCAGTTCTTC. The encoded protein is CSARGRAFYNEQFF.

V usage is TRBV23-1 and J usage is TRBJ2-1; 8 bases are a match to TRBD2. TRBV23-1 is reported as an ORF; its role is uncertain. This CDR3 comprises 19 residues. With V trimmed by 3 bases and J by 1 base, 14 bases remained unmatched. CDR3 DNA: TGCGCCAGCAGTCAGAATCCGGGACTAGTTGCGTGGTCCTACAATGAGCAGTTCTTC. Translated, it gives CASSQNPGLVAWSYNEQFF.

This clonotype was counted many times. The genes are TRBV28 and TRBJ2-7; 9 bases are shared with TRBD1. The germline gives CDR1 MDHEN, CDR2 SYDVKM. Germline trimming cut 7 bases from V and 5 bases from J; bases unmatched to any gene: 15. The CDR3 spans 16 residues. The DNA for the CDR3 is TGTGCCAGCAATGCCTTACAGGGGGCGAAGGGCAACGAGCAGTACTTC. Translation gives CASNALQGAKGNEQYF.

This clonotype showed up many times. The J gene is TRBJ1-4, the V gene TRBV29-1; no definite D call. The CDR3 loop spans 12 amino acids. The ends were cut back, 4 bases at V and 4 bases at J, with 7 bases in the middle. CDR1 and CDR2 (germline): SQVTM, ANQGSEA. CDR3 in DNA: TGCAGCGTTGTGCAGGATAATGAAAAACTGTTTTTT. Translating gives CSVVQDNEKLFF.

This clonotype occurred many times. The rearrangement joins TRBV12-3 or TRBV12-4 to TRBJ1-3, with D uncertain. The CDR3 runs to 15 residues. V was shortened by 2 bases and J by 4 bases, with 12 bases between the two germline ends. The CDR3 loop reads CASSLSGGRGNTIYF. The CDR3 DNA is TGTGCCAGCAGTTTATCGGGCGGCCGAGGAAACACCATATATTTT.

This clonotype was counted only a few times. The chain links TRBV3-1 to TRBJ2-1, with D perhaps TRBD2 (6 bases). Germline V CDR1 and CDR2: LGHDT, YNNKEL (reference sequence). Trimming cost V 0 bases and J 0 bases, with 12 bases left between them. The CDR3 covers 17 residues. The CDR3 here is CASSQDHGGDSYNEQFF. The CDR3 DNA is TGTGCCAGCAGCCAAGATCACGGGGGAGACTCCTACAATGAGCAGTTCTTC.

This clonotype was observed many times. This chain uses TRBV12-3 or TRBV12-4 with TRBJ2-1, with D perhaps TRBD2 (6 bases). CDR3 size: 17 residues. V lost 6 bases, J lost 7 bases, and 25 bases lay in between. The CDR3 DNA sequence: TGTGCCAGCAGGCGCCACCGCTCCGGGACTGGGACGAATGAGCAGTTCTTC. Translating gives CASRRHRSGTGTNEQFF.

This clonotype was picked up a small number of times. The chain carries TRBV5-1 and TRBJ2-1; 7 bases match TRBD2. Unmatched junction bases numbered 13, after V lost 2 bases and J lost 2 bases. The germline V gene has CDR1 SGHRS and CDR2 YFSETQ. This CDR3 has 18 residues. The CDR3 loop is CASSFGPWGGETYNEQFF. CDR3 in DNA: TGCGCCAGCAGCTTCGGCCCGTGGGGGGGGGAGACCTACAATGAGCAGTTCTTC.

This clonotype has a count of ten or more. This chain connects TRBV29-1 to TRBJ2-5; unclear D gene. Trimming removed 4 bases at V and 4 bases at J, with 10 bases between. CDR1 SQVTM and CDR2 ANQGSEA come from the germline V gene. CDR3 length: 12 amino acids. The DNA of the CDR3 is TGCAGCGTTGCGGGTAGCAGAGAGACCCAGTACTTC. This codes for CSVAGSRETQYF.

The sample holds many counts of this clonotype. The genes are TRBV14 and TRBJ2-7, with D perhaps TRBD2 (6 bases). The V end lost 4 bases, the J end lost 2 bases, and 15 bases lay between the germline ends. The CDR3 sequence is 15 residues long. Germline CDR1 SGHDN, CDR2 FVKESK. The CDR3 reads CASSLSGAGTYEQYF. The CDR3 DNA reads TGTGCCAGCAGCCTTAGCGGAGCTGGGACCTACGAGCAGTACTTC.

Comment on this clonotype: This clone may be a read error of a much larger clone one base away. J is TRBJ2-7 and V is TRBV7-8; no clear D gene. This CDR3 spans 13 amino acids. The germline V gene has CDR1 SGHVS and CDR2 FQNEAQ. Written as DNA, the CDR3 is TGTACCAGCAGCTTTTTTGGGGCCTACGAGCAGTACTTC. The encoded protein is CTSSFFGAYEQYF.

This clonotype showed up just a few times. The chain recombines TRBV2 with TRBJ2-1; 7 nucleotides line up with TRBD1. This CDR3 spans 16 amino acids. CDR1 SNHLY and CDR2 FYNNEI come from the germline V gene. V trimming: 3 bases; J trimming: 1 base; junction bases outside the gene matches: 6. The CDR3 loop reads CASSDPDRDSYNEQFF. CDR3 in DNA: TGTGCCAGCAGTGACCCCGACAGGGATTCCTACAATGAGCAGTTCTTC.

The chain has TRBV6-1 and TRBJ2-5, with D hard to call. The CDR3 has 13 residues. Between the trimmed V and J ends, which lost 5 bases and 1 base, there was a span of 8 bases. CDR1 is MNHNS and CDR2 is SASEGT in the germline V gene. The CDR3 region is CASSPAVQETQYF. CDR3 sequence (DNA): TGTGCCAGCAGTCCGGCGGTCCAAGAGACCCAGTACTTC.

This clonotype has at least ten counts. CDR3 protein: CASSESGLRTEAFF. The CDR3 bases are TGCGCCAGCAGTGAGTCAGGGTTGCGCACTGAAGCTTTCTTT. The chain carries TRBV10-2 and TRBJ1-1; no reliable D call. This CDR3 contains 14 residues. The germline CDR1 and CDR2 sequences are WSHSY and SAAADI. V lost 0 bases, J lost 4 bases, and 9 bases lay in between.